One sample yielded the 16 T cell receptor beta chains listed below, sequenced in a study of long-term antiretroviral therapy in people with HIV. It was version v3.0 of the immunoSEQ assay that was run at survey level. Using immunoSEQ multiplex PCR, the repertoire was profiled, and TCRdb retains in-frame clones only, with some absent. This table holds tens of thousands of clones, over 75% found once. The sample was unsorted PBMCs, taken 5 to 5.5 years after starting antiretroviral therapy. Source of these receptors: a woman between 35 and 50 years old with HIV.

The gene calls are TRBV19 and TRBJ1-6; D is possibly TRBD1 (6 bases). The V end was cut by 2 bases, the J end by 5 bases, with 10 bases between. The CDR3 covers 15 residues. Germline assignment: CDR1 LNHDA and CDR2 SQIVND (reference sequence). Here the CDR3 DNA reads TGTGCCAGTAGTATACAGGGGCAGGATAATTCACCCCTCCACTTT. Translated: CASSIQGQDNSPLHF.

CDR3 sequence (DNA): TGTGCCAGCAGCGTAGCCGGGACGTCCACGGAGGAAGCTTTCTTT. This translates into CASSVAGTSTEEAFF. The chain links TRBV9 to TRBJ1-1, with D possibly TRBD1 on 5 matching bases. V was cut by 0 bases and J by 8 bases, with 17 bases left in between. The CDR3 covers 15 residues. Germline lookup yields CDR1 SGDLS and CDR2 YYNGEE.

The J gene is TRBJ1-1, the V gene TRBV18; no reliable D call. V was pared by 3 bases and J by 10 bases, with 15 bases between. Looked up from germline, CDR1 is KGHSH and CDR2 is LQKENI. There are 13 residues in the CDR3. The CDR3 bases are TGTGCCAGCTCACCCGCCGGGGAGCCCCGAGCTTTCTTT. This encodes CASSPAGEPRAFF.

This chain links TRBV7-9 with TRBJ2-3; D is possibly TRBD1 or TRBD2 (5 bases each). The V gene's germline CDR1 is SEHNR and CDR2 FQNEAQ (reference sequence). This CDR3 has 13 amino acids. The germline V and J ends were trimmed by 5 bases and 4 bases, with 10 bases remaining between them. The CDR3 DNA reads TGTGCCAGCAGCCCACGGGGCCCAGATACGCAGTATTTT. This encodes CASSPRGPDTQYF.

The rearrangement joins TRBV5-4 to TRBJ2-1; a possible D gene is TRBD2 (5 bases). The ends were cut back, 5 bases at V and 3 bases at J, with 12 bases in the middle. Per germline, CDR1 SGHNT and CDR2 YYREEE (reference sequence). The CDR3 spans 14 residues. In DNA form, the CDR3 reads TGTGCCAGCAGGGAGGATCCAGTCTACAATGAGCAGTTCTTC. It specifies CASREDPVYNEQFF.

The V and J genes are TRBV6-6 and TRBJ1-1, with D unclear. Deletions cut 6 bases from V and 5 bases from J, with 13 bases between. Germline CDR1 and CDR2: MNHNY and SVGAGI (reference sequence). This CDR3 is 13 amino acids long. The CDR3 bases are TGTGCCAGCAGCCCCACTCGGGGTACTGAAGCTTTCTTT. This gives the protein CASSPTRGTEAFF.

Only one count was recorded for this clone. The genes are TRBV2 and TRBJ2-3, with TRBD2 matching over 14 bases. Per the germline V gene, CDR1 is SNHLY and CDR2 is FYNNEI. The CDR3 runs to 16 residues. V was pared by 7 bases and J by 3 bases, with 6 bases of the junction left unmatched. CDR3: CASNTGTSGRTDTQYF. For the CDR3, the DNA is TGTGCCAGCAACACCGGGACTAGCGGGAGAACAGATACGCAGTATTTT.

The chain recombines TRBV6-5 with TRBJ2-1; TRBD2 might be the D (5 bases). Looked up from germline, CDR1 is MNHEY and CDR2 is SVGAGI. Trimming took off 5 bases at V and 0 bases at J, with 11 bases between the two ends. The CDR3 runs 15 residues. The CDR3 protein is CASSIGLSSYNEQFF. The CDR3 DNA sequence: TGTGCCAGCAGTATAGGACTCAGCTCCTACAATGAGCAGTTCTTC.

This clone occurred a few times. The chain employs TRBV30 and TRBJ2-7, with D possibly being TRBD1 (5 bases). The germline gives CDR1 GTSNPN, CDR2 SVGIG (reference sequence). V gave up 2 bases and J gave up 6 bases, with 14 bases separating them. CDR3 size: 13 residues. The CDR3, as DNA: TGTGCCTGGAGTCTTACAGGCCTGTCCGAGCAGTACTTC. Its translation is CAWSLTGLSEQYF.

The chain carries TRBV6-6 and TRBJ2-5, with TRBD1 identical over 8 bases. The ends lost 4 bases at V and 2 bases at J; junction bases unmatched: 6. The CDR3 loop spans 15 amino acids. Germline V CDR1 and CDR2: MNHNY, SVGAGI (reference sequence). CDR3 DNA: TGTGCCAGCAGTTCTCATGACAGGGGACAAGAGACCCAGTACTTC. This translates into CASSSHDRGQETQYF.

The CDR3 loop reads CASSQGLAGVGEQYF. The DNA for the CDR3 is TGTGCCAGCTCACAGGGACTAGCGGGAGTGGGAGAGCAGTACTTC. The V gene is TRBV18, the J gene TRBJ2-7; 14 nucleotides agree with TRBD2. The ends lost 4 bases at V and 7 bases at J; junction bases unmatched: 6. Per germline, CDR1 KGHSH and CDR2 LQKENI. CDR3 length: 15 residues.

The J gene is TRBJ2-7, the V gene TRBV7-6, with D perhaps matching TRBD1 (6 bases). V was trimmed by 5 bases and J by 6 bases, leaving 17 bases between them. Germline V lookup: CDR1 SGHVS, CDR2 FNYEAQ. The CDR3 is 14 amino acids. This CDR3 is CASSADRPWGEQYF. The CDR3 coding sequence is TGTGCCAGCAGCGCAGACAGGCCATGGGGCGAGCAGTACTTC.

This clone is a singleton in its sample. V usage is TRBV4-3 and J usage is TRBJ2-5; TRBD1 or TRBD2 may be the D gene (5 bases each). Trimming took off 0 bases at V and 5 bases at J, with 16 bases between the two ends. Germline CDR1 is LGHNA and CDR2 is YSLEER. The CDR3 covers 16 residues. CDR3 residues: CASSQDWWDPMETQYF. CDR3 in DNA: TGCGCCAGCAGCCAAGATTGGTGGGACCCGATGGAGACCCAGTACTTC.

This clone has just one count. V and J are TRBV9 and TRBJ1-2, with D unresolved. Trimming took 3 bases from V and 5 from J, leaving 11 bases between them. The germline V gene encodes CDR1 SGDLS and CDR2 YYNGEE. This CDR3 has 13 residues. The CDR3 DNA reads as TGTGCCAGCAGCGCACGTCCGGGATATGGCTACACCTTC. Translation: CASSARPGYGYTF.

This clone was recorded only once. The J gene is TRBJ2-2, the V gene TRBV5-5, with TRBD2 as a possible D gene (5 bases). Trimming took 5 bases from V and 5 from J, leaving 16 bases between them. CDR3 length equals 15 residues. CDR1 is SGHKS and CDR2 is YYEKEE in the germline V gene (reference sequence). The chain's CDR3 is CASSTSGFGTGELFF. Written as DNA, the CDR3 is TGTGCCAGCAGTACCTCGGGGTTTGGGACCGGGGAGCTGTTTTTT.

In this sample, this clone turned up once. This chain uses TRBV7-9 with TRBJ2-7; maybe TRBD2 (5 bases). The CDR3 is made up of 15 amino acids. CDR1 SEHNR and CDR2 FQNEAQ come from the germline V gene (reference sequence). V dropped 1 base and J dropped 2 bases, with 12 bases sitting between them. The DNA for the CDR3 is TGTGCCAGCAGCTTAGGGTTGGTGCGGGCCTACGAGCAGTACTTC. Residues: CASSLGLVRAYEQYF. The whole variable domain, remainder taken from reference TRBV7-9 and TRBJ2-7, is DTGVSQNPRHKITKRGQNVTFRCDPISEHNRLYWYRQTLGQGPEFLTYFQNEAQLEKSRLLSDRFSAERPKGSFSTLEIQRTEQGDSAMYLCASSLGLVRAYEQYFGPGTRLTVT.